These 27 T cell receptor beta chains were sequenced from one sample in a study of T-cell memory formation after mild COVID-19. In TCRdb, the 5' RACE reads were re-called with MiXCR into one record per CDR3 protein. The table lists approximately 12,000 distinct CDR3 sequences, 13% to 15% of them singletons. The specimen sequenced was PBMCs or a T cell subset sorted from them (not recorded which). These receptor sequences come from a man aged 18-30 years who had mild COVID-19 (a few samples of this study predate the infection). Cell type and time point are not known.

The J gene is TRBJ2-1, the V gene TRBV19, with D maybe TRBD1 (6 bases). From germline, CDR1 is LNHDA and CDR2 SQIVND (reference sequence). V was shortened by 4 bases and J by 0 bases, with 10 bases between the two germline ends. This CDR3 has 15 residues. The CDR3 region is CASSTDSSSYNEQFF. DNA of the CDR3: TGTGCCAGTAGTACGGACAGTAGCTCCTACAATGAGCAGTTCTTC.

Many counts were recorded for this clonotype. The CDR3 DNA reads as TGTGCCAGCAGTTTCGGGACAGGTGCCACCTATGGCTACACCTTC. The encoded protein is CASSFGTGATYGYTF. This sequence joins TRBV27 and TRBJ1-2, with 8 bases that match TRBD1. Germline V gene lookup returns CDR1 MNHEY and CDR2 SMNVEV (reference sequence). Germline trimming cut 3 bases from V and 4 bases from J; bases unmatched to any gene: 7. The CDR3 spans 15 residues.

This clonotype has only a few counts. CDR3 bases: TGCGCCAGCAGGGAGGGGAAAAACATTCAGTACTTC. Protein sequence: CASREGKNIQYF. This chain uses TRBV23-1 with TRBJ2-4; D possibly corresponds to TRBD2 (6 bases). TRBV23-1 is an ORF, with its function uncertain. Trimming cost V 6 bases and J 4 bases, with 7 bases left between them. CDR3 length equals 12 residues.

This clonotype was recorded many times. This sequence joins TRBV7-6 and TRBJ2-2; D is perhaps TRBD1 (6 bases). There are 14 residues in the CDR3. V lost 4 bases and J lost 5, with 11 bases in between. Germline-derived CDR1 and CDR2 are SGHVS and FNYEAQ. The CDR3 spells CASSSRGRTGELFF. CDR3 coding DNA: TGTGCCAGCAGCTCCAGGGGAAGGACCGGGGAGCTGTTTTTT.

In its sample, this clonotype was seen many times. V is TRBV28 and J is TRBJ2-5; no clear D gene. The CDR3 sequence is 13 residues long. Between the trimmed V and J ends, which lost 3 bases and 1 base, there was a span of 6 bases. Germline values: CDR1 MDHEN, CDR2 SYDVKM. The CDR3 here is CASSLPGQETQYF. The CDR3 DNA follows: TGTGCCAGCAGTTTGCCAGGCCAAGAGACCCAGTACTTC. The full variable domain, completed using reference TRBV28 and TRBJ2-5, is DVKVTQSSRYLVKRTGEKVFLECVQDMDHENMFWYRQDPGLGLRLIYFSYDVKMKEKGDIPEGYSVSREKKERFSLILESASTNQTSMYLCASSLPGQETQYFGPGTRLLVL.

This clonotype occurred a few times. V and J are TRBV6-6 and TRBJ1-1; the D gene is possibly TRBD1 (6 bases). CDR3 size: 14 residues. CDR1 MNHNY and CDR2 SVGAGI come from the germline V gene (reference sequence). V was clipped by 7 bases and J by 1 base, with 13 bases between them. CDR3 DNA: TGTGCCAGCAACAGACCGGGACAGAACACTGAAGCTTTCTTT. Its translation: CASNRPGQNTEAFF.

In this sample, this clonotype turned up a few times. The V call is TRBV20-1, the J call TRBJ1-6, with 7 bases fitting TRBD1. The CDR3 loop spans 15 amino acids. Germline assignment: CDR1 DFQATT and CDR2 SNEGSKA (reference sequence). J gave up 11 bases and V 2 bases, and 12 bases lay outside the gene matches. The CDR3 sequence: CSARPTTGDRAPLHF. The CDR3 nucleotides read TGCAGTGCTAGACCGACAACAGGGGACCGGGCACCCCTCCACTTT.

The V call is TRBV29-1, the J call TRBJ2-4; 7 bases line up with TRBD1. Looked up from germline, CDR1 is SQVTM and CDR2 is ANQGSEA. Trimming cost V 6 bases and J 0 bases; bases outside gene matches: 14. This CDR3 has 17 amino acids. As DNA, the CDR3 is TGCAGCGTCGCCGACAGGGCCGCCGAACTAGCCAAAAACATTCAGTACTTC. Translation gives CSVADRAAELAKNIQYF.

The chain uses TRBV19 and TRBJ1-5, with D possibly matching TRBD1 (6 bases). The CDR3 runs 15 residues. Germline V gene lookup returns CDR1 LNHDA and CDR2 SQIVND (reference sequence). Deletions cut 1 base from V and 2 bases from J, with 9 bases between. The CDR3 DNA reads TGTGCCAGTAGTATAGGCAGGGGCGGCAATCAGCCCCAGCATTTT. Its translation: CASSIGRGGNQPQHF.

This clonotype has a count of ten or more. This chain links TRBV20-1 with TRBJ1-2; D is ambiguous. This CDR3 spans 12 amino acids. The germline V and J ends were trimmed by 5 bases and 4 bases, with 11 bases remaining between them. Germline-derived CDR1 and CDR2 are DFQATT and SNEGSKA (reference sequence). This CDR3 is CSAEGLRYGYTF. CDR3 nucleotides: TGCAGTGCTGAGGGTTTACGCTATGGCTACACCTTC.

This clonotype was seen repeatedly, ten times or more. The rearrangement uses TRBV4-3 and TRBJ2-4; possibly TRBD1 or TRBD2 for D (6 bases each). The V end lost 4 bases, the J end lost 2 bases, and 18 bases lay between the germline ends. Germline CDR1 and CDR2: LGHNA and YSLEER. The CDR3 runs 17 residues. The CDR3 DNA follows: TGCGCCAGCAGCCTGTTTCGAGGGGGGTTCCCCAAAAACATTCAGTACTTC. This translates into CASSLFRGGFPKNIQYF.

This chain connects TRBV9 to TRBJ2-2, with 8 bases aligning to TRBD1. The CDR3 is made up of 15 amino acids. Germline V CDR1 and CDR2: SGDLS, YYNGEE. With 2 bases clipped from V and 2 bases from J, the junction kept 2 bases outside the gene matches. CDR3 DNA sequence: TGTGCCAGCAGCGTTGCAGGGGGCAACACCGGGGAGCTGTTTTTT. Protein sequence: CASSVAGGNTGELFF. The full variable domain, in which reference TRBV9 and TRBJ2-2 provide the parts outside the CDR3, is DSGVTQTPKHLITATGQRVTLRCSPRSGDLSVYWYQQSLDQGLQFLIQYYNGEERAKGNILERFSAQQFPDLHSELNLSSLELGDSALYFCASSVAGGNTGELFFGEGSRLTVL.

The chain carries TRBV7-2 and TRBJ2-1, with 9 positions matching TRBD2. CDR1 is SGHTA and CDR2 is FQGNSA in the germline V gene. The CDR3 extends over 14 amino acids. V dropped 5 bases and J dropped 4; count of bases not matched to a gene: 3. The CDR3 nucleotides read TGTGCCAGCAGCCCAGCGGGGGGATACAATGAGCAGTTCTTC. Translation gives CASSPAGGYNEQFF. The whole variable domain, remainder taken from reference TRBV7-2 and TRBJ2-1, is GAGVSQSPSNKVTEKGKDVELRCDPISGHTALYWYRQSLGQGLEFLIYFQGNSAPDKSGLPSDRFSAERTGGSVSTLTIQRTQQEDSAVYLCASSPAGGYNEQFFGPGTRLTVL.

The chain links TRBV28 to TRBJ1-5, with D uncertain. Trimming took off 5 bases at V and 0 bases at J, with 14 bases between the two ends. Germline loops: CDR1 MDHEN, CDR2 SYDVKM. CDR3 length: 16 residues. This CDR3 reads CASSLDPNYSNQPQHF. CDR3 sequence (DNA): TGTGCCAGCAGTCTAGACCCAAATTATAGCAATCAGCCCCAGCATTTT. The full variable domain, with the rest looked up from reference TRBV28 and TRBJ1-5, is DVKVTQSSRYLVKRTGEKVFLECVQDMDHENMFWYRQDPGLGLRLIYFSYDVKMKEKGDIPEGYSVSREKKERFSLILESASTNQTSMYLCASSLDPNYSNQPQHFGDGTRLSIL.

The CDR3 spells CASSATSGGAPLDTDTQYF. The CDR3 nucleotides read TGTGCCAGCAGTGCGACTAGCGGGGGGGCTCCCCTTGACACAGATACGCAGTATTTT. J is TRBJ2-3 and V is TRBV12-3 or TRBV12-4, with TRBD2 matching over 14 bases. The CDR3 runs to 19 residues. V lost 5 bases to trimming and J lost 2 bases; unmatched junction nucleotides: 12.

The chain joins TRBV6-6 to TRBJ1-1; 7 bases map to TRBD1. This CDR3 contains 14 residues. CDR1 MNHNY and CDR2 SVGAGI come from the germline V gene (reference sequence). V shed 6 bases, J shed 3 bases, and the junction held 7 bases outside the gene matches. CDR3 sequence reads: CASRETGDYTEAFF. The CDR3 bases are TGTGCCAGCAGAGAAACAGGGGATTACACTGAAGCTTTCTTT.

The V call is TRBV11-1, the J call TRBJ2-5; D gene ambiguous. CDR1 is SGHAT, CDR2 FQDESV, per germline (reference sequence). This CDR3 is built from 14 residues. V gave up 3 bases and J gave up 4 bases, with 12 bases separating them. The CDR3 loop is CASSFNNRPETQYF. The CDR3 DNA sequence: TGTGCCAGCAGCTTTAACAATAGACCAGAGACCCAGTACTTC. Using reference TRBV11-1 and TRBJ2-5 for the parts outside the CDR3, the full variable domain is EAEVAQSPRYKITEKSQAVAFWCDPISGHATLYWYRQILGQGPELLVQFQDESVVDDSQLPKDRFSAERLKGVDSTLKIQPAELGDSAMYLCASSFNNRPETQYFGPGTRLLVL.

The sample holds many counts of this clonotype. The rearrangement joins TRBV7-8 to TRBJ2-1, with 8 bases lining up with TRBD2. After removal of 4 bases from V and 4 bases from J, the junction contained 6 bases not matched to a gene. This CDR3 contains 15 residues. Germline CDR1 and CDR2: SGHVS and FQNEAQ. CDR3 in amino acids: CASSWTSSRYNEQFF. The CDR3 coding sequence is TGTGCCAGCAGCTGGACTAGCAGTAGATACAATGAGCAGTTCTTC.

This clonotype was seen ten or more times. The chain has TRBV7-2 and TRBJ1-1, with D unclear. V was cut by 5 bases and J by 0 bases, with 13 bases left in between. The CDR3 consists of 15 residues. Germline V gives CDR1 SGHTA, CDR2 FQGNSA. The CDR3 sequence: CASSHISYMNTEAFF. CDR3 coding DNA: TGTGCCAGCAGCCATATTTCCTATATGAACACTGAAGCTTTCTTT.

This clonotype was observed at least ten times. This chain joins TRBV9 and TRBJ2-3; possible D gene TRBD1, 6 bases. The ends were cut back, 4 bases at V and 0 bases at J, with 12 bases in the middle. The CDR3 spans 15 residues. CDR1 SGDLS and CDR2 YYNGEE come from the germline V gene. CDR3 nucleotide sequence: TGTGCCAGCAGCAGTACAGGGTCCAGCACAGATACGCAGTATTTT. As protein: CASSSTGSSTDTQYF.

This clonotype came up many times. The V call is TRBV28, the J call TRBJ2-2, with 7 nucleotides matching TRBD2. The V segment lost 0 bases and the J segment 4 bases; nucleotides outside the gene matches: 8. CDR3 length: 17 amino acids. Per germline, CDR1 MDHEN and CDR2 SYDVKM. The chain's CDR3 is CASSLCRRGSCTGELFF. CDR3 sequence (DNA): TGTGCCAGCAGTTTATGCAGGCGGGGGAGCTGCACCGGGGAGCTGTTTTTT.

This clonotype was counted many times. The chain recombines TRBV27 with TRBJ2-3; D might be TRBD2 (6 bases). The CDR3 is 15 residues long. CDR1 and CDR2 (germline): MNHEY, SMNVEV (reference sequence). V dropped 5 bases and J dropped 3 bases, with 15 bases sitting between them. CDR3 region: CASSLRGSPTDTQYF. CDR3 in DNA: TGTGCCAGCAGTCTCCGGGGGTCCCCGACAGATACGCAGTATTTT.

This clonotype occurred many times. The genes are TRBV7-2 and TRBJ2-3; D remains ambiguous. The V end was cut by 7 bases, the J end by 2 bases, with 19 bases between. The CDR3 has 16 residues. Per germline, CDR1 SGHTA and CDR2 FQGNSA. CDR3 nucleotides: TGTGCCAGCAACCAAGAGGTAGCAGCCTCCACAGATACGCAGTATTTT. This translates into CASNQEVAASTDTQYF.

This clonotype has ten or more counts. V usage is TRBV2 and J usage is TRBJ2-3; D might be TRBD2 (6 bases). Germline V gives CDR1 SNHLY, CDR2 FYNNEI. This CDR3 is 11 amino acids long. The CDR3 coding sequence is TGTGCGGGCGGGGTGACAGATACGCAGTATTTT. Residues: CAGGVTDTQYF.

The V and J genes are TRBV12-3 or TRBV12-4 and TRBJ1-2; D unclear. The V gene lost 3 bases and the J gene lost 11 bases, with 22 bases spanning the gap. This CDR3 region has 15 residues. The CDR3 nucleotides read TGTGCCAGCAGTTTCCAGACACTTTCCCTTGGGCGGTACACCTTC. Protein product: CASSFQTLSLGRYTF.

This chain links TRBV15 with TRBJ1-1; D gene ambiguous. Per germline, CDR1 LNHNV and CDR2 YYDKDF (reference sequence). The germline V and J ends were trimmed by 1 base and 3 bases, with 3 bases remaining between them. The CDR3 extends over 12 amino acids. CDR3 sequence: CATSRGYTEAFF. As DNA, the CDR3 is TGTGCCACCAGCAGAGGGTACACTGAAGCTTTCTTT.

This clonotype was observed many times. The chain employs TRBV7-8 and TRBJ1-1; tentative D call: TRBD1 (5 bases). The length of the CDR3 is 16 residues. Trimming pared 3 bases from V and 0 bases from J, leaving 14 bases between. Germline V lookup: CDR1 SGHVS, CDR2 FQNEAQ. In nucleotides, the CDR3 is TGTGCCAGCAGCTTCCTTGGGGACCGCATGAACACTGAAGCTTTCTTT. This sequence encodes CASSFLGDRMNTEAFF.